This is a list of T cell receptor beta chains from one sample in a study of blood T cells in healthy people across ages. MiXCR was run by TCRdb on the 5' RACE reads, yielding one entry per CDR3 protein. The sample comprises about 1,600,000 distinct CDR3 sequences, 42% of which are singletons, and approximately 7.9% rests with the top ten. Source material: blood. All receptors come from a woman between 18 and 30 years old in good health. Each CDR3 is given with its conserved first and last residue. D genes are given only for firm matches. The size of a clone is reported for some rows only, either as once, few or many, or as a class for expanded clones.

size: few; J: TRBJ2-3; D: TRBD2; V: TRBV7-9; DNA: TGTGCCAGCAGCCAGAAGCGGGGGAGCACAGATACGCAGTATTTT; CDR3: CASSQKRGSTDTQYF
size: few; J: TRBJ2-1; D: TRBD2; V: TRBV3-1; DNA: TGTGCCAGCAGCCAGAGACTAGCGGGAGTTAACTACAATGAGCAGTTCTTC; CDR3: CASSQRLAGVNYNEQFF
size: NA; J: TRBJ2-3; D: TRBD2; V: TRBV27; DNA: TGTGCCAGCCTAAAGCGGGGGGGCCGGGATACGCAGTATTTT; CDR3: CASLKRGGRDTQYF
size: few; J: TRBJ2-5; D: NA; V: TRBV20-1; DNA: TGCAGTGCTAGACAGGGAGAGACCCAGTACTTC; CDR3: CSARQGETQYF
size: few; J: TRBJ1-2; D: NA; V: TRBV29-1; DNA: TGCAGCGTTTCAGATATTACAGGGACCTATGGCTACACCTTC; CDR3: CSVSDITGTYGYTF
size: NA; J: TRBJ1-1; D: TRBD1; V: TRBV20-1; DNA: TGCAGTGCTAGAGATAGAGGGAGATGGACAGGGAACACTGAAGCTTTCTTT; CDR3: CSARDRGRWTGNTEAFF
size: few; J: TRBJ2-3; D: NA; V: TRBV11-2; DNA: TGTGCCAGCAGCTTAGGACTTTGGAAACCGGCGGGCACAGATACGCAGTATTTT; CDR3: CASSLGLWKPAGTDTQYF
size: many; J: TRBJ2-3; D: NA; V: TRBV10-3; DNA: TGTGCCATCACGGCCGACCAGGCGGGCACAGATACGCAGTATTTT; CDR3: CAITADQAGTDTQYF
size: NA; J: TRBJ2-7; D: TRBD2; V: TRBV30; DNA: TGTGCCTGGAGCAACCCGGGACTAGCCTCCTACGAGCAGTACTTC; CDR3: CAWSNPGLASYEQYF
size: many; J: TRBJ2-7; D: NA; V: TRBV5-1; DNA: TGCGCCAGCAGCTTAAACACCTACGAGCAGTACTTC; CDR3: CASSLNTYEQYF
size: few; J: TRBJ2-5; D: TRBD2; V: TRBV24-1; DNA: TGTGCCACCAGTGACCACGCTAGCGGGGGAAATGAGCAGTACTTC; CDR3: CATSDHASGGNEQYF
size: many; J: TRBJ2-3; D: NA; V: TRBV10-3; DNA: TGTGCCGGCGGGTTCGGCGGCGGCACAGATACGCAGTATTTT; CDR3: CAGGFGGGTDTQYF
size: NA; J: TRBJ2-5; D: NA; V: TRBV12-3/TRBV12-4; DNA: TGTGCCAGCAGTTTCTCAACCAGCAACACCCTCTCCTACAATGAGCAGTACTTC; CDR3: CASSFSTSNTLSYNEQYF
size: few; J: TRBJ2-5; D: NA; V: TRBV2; DNA: TGTGCCAGCAGTGTGGGCTCGACGGGGCGAGAGACCCAGTACTTC; CDR3: CASSVGSTGRETQYF
size: NA; J: TRBJ2-7; D: TRBD2; V: TRBV15; DNA: TGTGCCACCAGCTTGCCGGGACTAGCGGGAGCCGAGCAGTACTTC; CDR3: CATSLPGLAGAEQYF
size: once; J: TRBJ1-1; D: NA; V: TRBV6-1; DNA: TGTGCCAGCAGGCGGGACCTTCTCAACACTGAAGCTTTCTTT; CDR3: CASRRDLLNTEAFF
size: once; J: TRBJ2-7; D: NA; V: TRBV6-1; DNA: TGTGCCACCGCGGTACTCGGGGACAAGAGCTCCTACGAGCAGTACTTC; CDR3: CATAVLGDKSSYEQYF
size: NA; J: TRBJ1-1; D: NA; V: TRBV6-2/TRBV6-3; DNA: TGTGCCAGCAGTTATTTATCCACTGAAGCTTTCTTT; CDR3: CASSYLSTEAFF
size: NA; J: TRBJ2-3; D: NA; V: TRBV29-1; DNA: TGCAGCGTTGAACCGCCGGGACACTTGCAGACAGATACGCAGTATTTT; CDR3: CSVEPPGHLQTDTQYF
size: once; J: TRBJ2-1; D: TRBD2; V: TRBV20-1; DNA: TGCAGTGCTCCGTCTAGCGGGAGGGACTACAATGAGCAGTTCTTC; CDR3: CSAPSSGRDYNEQFF
size: NA; J: TRBJ1-1; D: TRBD1; V: TRBV27; DNA: TGTGCCAGCAGTCTCCCGGGACAGGGGGCTTTGAACACTGAAGCTTTCTTT; CDR3: CASSLPGQGALNTEAFF
size: NA; J: TRBJ2-2; D: NA; V: TRBV20-1; DNA: TGCAGTGCTTCCGGTGCCGGGGAGCTGTTTTTT; CDR3: CSASGAGELFF
size: NA; J: TRBJ2-6; D: NA; V: TRBV5-1; DNA: TGCGACAGCAGCCCGCAGGTCCGCTCTGGGGCCAACGTCCTGACTTTC; CDR3: CDSSPQVRSGANVLTF
size: many; J: TRBJ2-1; D: TRBD2; V: TRBV10-3; DNA: TGTGCCATCAGTACAGGACTAGCGGGAGAATTCGGTGAGCAGTTCTTC; CDR3: CAISTGLAGEFGEQFF
size: many; J: TRBJ1-2; D: NA; V: TRBV2; DNA: TGTGCCAGCAGTTCGAGCGGGGATCCTAACTATGGCTACACCTTC; CDR3: CASSSSGDPNYGYTF
size: few; J: TRBJ2-7; D: NA; V: TRBV27; DNA: TGTGCCAGCAGTTTTATTGACGGGTCCAACGAGCAGTACTTC; CDR3: CASSFIDGSNEQYF
size: few; J: TRBJ2-7; D: NA; V: TRBV7-9; DNA: TGTGCCAGCTCATTCGACAGGAACGAGCAGTACTTC; CDR3: CASSFDRNEQYF
size: NA; J: TRBJ1-2; D: TRBD1; V: TRBV5-5; DNA: TGTGCCAGCAGCGTAAGCAACAGGGGCGTTAGCTATGGCTACACCTTC; CDR3: CASSVSNRGVSYGYTF
size: many; J: TRBJ1-2; D: NA; V: TRBV27; DNA: TGTGCCAGCAGTTTATATTCAGGACTCCCAAACTATGGCTACACCTTC; CDR3: CASSLYSGLPNYGYTF
size: few; J: TRBJ2-5; D: NA; V: TRBV7-9; DNA: TGTGCCAGCAGCTTAGTAGGTGGGGTAGGGGAGACCCAGTACTTC; CDR3: CASSLVGGVGETQYF
size: once; J: TRBJ2-1; D: TRBD2; V: TRBV4-1; DNA: TGCGCCAGCTCCATTCGCGGGAGTCCGTCCTACAATGAGCAGTTCTTC; CDR3: CASSIRGSPSYNEQFF
size: NA; J: TRBJ2-7; D: NA; V: TRBV2; DNA: TGTGCCAACCGGCAGGGGACCTACTTCGAGCAGTACTTC; CDR3: CANRQGTYFEQYF
size: NA; J: TRBJ2-4; D: NA; V: TRBV12-3/TRBV12-4; DNA: TGTGCCAGCAGCCCCGACAGCGACAAAAACATTCAGTACTTC; CDR3: CASSPDSDKNIQYF
size: NA; J: TRBJ2-3; D: NA; V: TRBV2; DNA: TGTGCCACCTCCTCCAACGGGGGAGGCTCAGATACGCAGTATTTT; CDR3: CATSSNGGGSDTQYF
size: NA; J: TRBJ1-4; D: NA; V: TRBV3-1; DNA: TGTGCCAGCAGCCAATGGGGTGTTAATGAAAAACTGTTTTTT; CDR3: CASSQWGVNEKLFF
size: few; J: TRBJ1-2; D: NA; V: TRBV2; DNA: TGTGCCAGCAGTTTCGAGGAGACAACAGCTAACTATGGCTACACCTTC; CDR3: CASSFEETTANYGYTF